This entry lists 23 T cell receptor beta chains sequenced from one sample in a study of blood T cell repertoires in COVID-19. This table comes from immunoSEQ multiplex PCR, and its TCRdb copy is limited to in-frame clones, with some not included. The table has 150,000 to 200,000 clones, over 75% seen once. The specimen was peripheral blood. The receptors derive from a woman aged 80 or over with active or convalescent COVID-19.

The V call is TRBV24-1, the J call TRBJ1-5; no clear D gene. Trimming took 2 bases from V and 4 from J, leaving 11 bases between them. Germline loops: CDR1 KGHDR, CDR2 SFDVKD. The CDR3 is 15 residues long. Here the CDR3 reads CATSDSLKTNQPQHF. CDR3 DNA sequence: TGTGCCACCAGTGATTCCCTCAAAACTAATCAGCCCCAGCATTTT.

The V and J genes are TRBV10-3 and TRBJ2-7; 8 bases line up with TRBD1. Germline loops: CDR1 ENHRY, CDR2 SYGVKD. The V segment lost 4 bases and the J segment 3 bases; nucleotides outside the gene matches: 5. This CDR3 has 14 amino acids. This CDR3 is CAISGTGNLYEQYF. As DNA, the CDR3 is TGTGCCATCAGTGGGACAGGGAATCTCTACGAGCAGTACTTC.

The CDR3 is CAISEMERIGQAFF. In DNA form, the CDR3 reads TGTGCCATCAGTGAGATGGAGCGAATCGGCCAAGCTTTCTTT. The rearrangement links TRBV10-3 to TRBJ1-1; D gene uncertain. The CDR3 runs 14 residues. Trimming cost V 2 bases and J 9 bases, with 16 bases left between them. Germline loops: CDR1 ENHRY, CDR2 SYGVKD.

V is TRBV10-3 and J is TRBJ2-7; 8 nucleotides agree with TRBD1. Germline loops: CDR1 ENHRY, CDR2 SYGVKD. The CDR3 has 13 amino acids. V gave up 8 bases and J gave up 3 bases; unmatched junction bases: 6. This chain's CDR3 is CAIGRDRNYEQYF. For the CDR3, the DNA is TGTGCCATCGGCAGGGACAGGAACTACGAGCAGTACTTC.

J is TRBJ1-5 and V is TRBV2; 11 positions match TRBD1. This CDR3 comprises 16 residues. Germline V gene sequence: CDR1 SNHLY, CDR2 FYNNEI. V lost 6 bases to trimming and J lost 5 bases; unmatched junction nucleotides: 9. The CDR3 here is CASSQLRTGGYQPQHF. CDR3 DNA: TGTGCCAGCAGCCAACTCAGGACAGGGGGCTATCAGCCCCAGCATTTT.

This chain connects TRBV3-1 (or the pseudogene TRBV3-2) to TRBJ2-7; 10 bases are a match to TRBD2. V gave up 0 bases and J gave up 6 bases; unmatched junction bases: 5. In germline, CDR1 is LGHDT, CDR2 YNNKEL (reference sequence). The CDR3 spans 15 residues. The CDR3 loop is CASSQDLSSGGEQYF. The CDR3 nucleotides read TGTGCCAGCAGCCAAGATTTGTCTAGCGGGGGCGAGCAGTACTTC.

The chain uses TRBV5-1 and TRBJ1-2; 8 positions agree with TRBD1. Germline trimming cut 4 bases from V and 6 bases from J; bases unmatched to any gene: 8. This CDR3 comprises 14 residues. Germline V CDR1 and CDR2: SGHRS, YFSETQ. The CDR3 DNA is TGCGCCAGCAGCCCCAGGACAGGGAGTGATGGCTACACCTTC. Its protein product is CASSPRTGSDGYTF. The variable domain in full, with the rest retrieved from reference TRBV5-1 and TRBJ1-2, is KAGVTQTPRYLIKTRGQQVTLSCSPISGHRSVSWYQQTPGQGLQFLFEYFSETQRNKGNFPGRFSGRQFSNSRSEMNVSTLELGDSALYLCASSPRTGSDGYTFGSGTRLTVV.

The V call is TRBV5-1, the J call TRBJ1-3; 7 bases match TRBD1. V shed 3 bases, J shed 5 bases, and the junction held 5 bases outside the gene matches. CDR3 length: 14 amino acids. Germline V gene sequence: CDR1 SGHRS, CDR2 YFSETQ. CDR3 region: CASSSTGIRNTIYF. Written as DNA, the CDR3 is TGCGCCAGCAGCTCGACAGGGATTAGAAACACCATATATTTT. The full variable domain, completed using reference TRBV5-1 and TRBJ1-3, is KAGVTQTPRYLIKTRGQQVTLSCSPISGHRSVSWYQQTPGQGLQFLFEYFSETQRNKGNFPGRFSGRQFSNSRSEMNVSTLELGDSALYLCASSSTGIRNTIYFGEGSWLTVV.

The gene calls are TRBV12-3 or TRBV12-4 and TRBJ2-7, with 9 bases lining up with TRBD1. Trimming at V came to 4 bases and at J to 6 bases, leaving 4 bases not matched to a gene. The CDR3 runs to 13 residues. The CDR3 is CASSSGQGLEQYF. CDR3 coding DNA: TGTGCCAGCAGTTCGGGACAGGGTCTCGAGCAGTACTTC.

This clone was seen at least ten times. The sample contains more than one DNA sequence encoding this CDR3. V gene TRBV11-2 combines with J gene TRBJ1-2; 8 nucleotides align to TRBD1. This CDR3 has 13 amino acids. Germline-derived CDR1 and CDR2 are SGHAT and FQNNGV. V lost 5 bases and J lost 5; bases outside the gene matches: 4. The CDR3 sequence is CASSAGQGYGYTF. CDR3 DNA sequence: TGTGCCAGCAGCGCCGGACAGGGTTATGGCTACACCTTC.

The V gene is TRBV18, the J gene TRBJ1-6; TRBD1 aligns across 9 bases. The CDR3 consists of 16 residues. V dropped 2 bases and J dropped 7; count of bases not matched to a gene: 6. Germline values: CDR1 KGHSH, CDR2 LQKENI. The CDR3 loop is CASSPGGTGGNSPLHF. The DNA for the CDR3 is TGTGCCAGCTCACCAGGGGGTACAGGGGGCAATTCACCCCTCCACTTT.

The chain joins TRBV28 to TRBJ2-7; 9 nucleotides agree with TRBD1. The germline V gene has CDR1 MDHEN and CDR2 SYDVKM. The CDR3 is 13 amino acids. V lost 5 bases and J lost 4; bases outside the gene matches: 3. The CDR3 DNA reads as TGTGCCAGCAGTGTCGGGACAGGGTACGAGCAGTACTTC. It yields the protein CASSVGTGYEQYF.

This chain joins TRBV7-2 and TRBJ2-7, with D unclear. The CDR3 loop spans 14 amino acids. Germline V gene lookup returns CDR1 SGHTA and CDR2 FQGNSA. V was trimmed by 0 bases and J by 1 base, leaving 7 bases between them. CDR3 sequence: CASSLATASYEQYF. In DNA, the CDR3 is TGTGCCAGCAGCTTAGCCACAGCATCCTACGAGCAGTACTTC.

The table lists this clone with a few counts. The chain couples TRBV4-2 to TRBJ2-3, with TRBD2 identical over 7 bases. The germline V gene encodes CDR1 LGHNA and CDR2 YNFKEQ. This CDR3 is built from 16 residues. The trim removed 1 base at V and 5 bases at J, leaving 9 bases unmatched. CDR3 protein: CASSQGRGTYGDTQYF. The CDR3, as DNA: TGTGCCAGCAGCCAAGGGCGGGGGACCTACGGAGATACGCAGTATTTT.

This chain uses TRBV28 with TRBJ1-1; 9 bases agree with TRBD1. The germline V gene has CDR1 MDHEN and CDR2 SYDVKM. V gave up 3 bases and J gave up 5 bases; unmatched junction bases: 7. CDR3 length equals 15 residues. The CDR3 DNA reads TGTGCCAGCAGTTTCTACAGGGGGCGCGGTACTGAAGCTTTCTTT. Protein product: CASSFYRGRGTEAFF.

A word on this clone: The same CDR3 also results from other DNA sequences found in this sample. The genes are TRBV28 and TRBJ1-2; D not certain. This CDR3 has 12 residues. CDR1 is MDHEN, CDR2 SYDVKM, per germline. V lost 4 bases, J lost 2 bases, and 5 bases lay in between. DNA for the CDR3: TGTGCCAGCAGTTCGGTGAACTATGGCTACACCTTC. Encoded protein: CASSSVNYGYTF.

Only one count was recorded for this clone. The V and J genes are TRBV4-3 and TRBJ2-5, with TRBD2 identical over 8 bases. Looked up from germline, CDR1 is LGHNA and CDR2 is YSLEER. Unmatched junction bases numbered 9, after V lost 2 bases and J lost 1 base. This CDR3 is 17 amino acids long. The CDR3 DNA is TGCGCCAGCAGCCAAATAGCGGGGTCCCCCCTCCAAGAGACCCAGTACTTC. It translates to CASSQIAGSPLQETQYF.

The chain couples TRBV29-1 to TRBJ1-2; 7 positions agree with TRBD1. Germline CDR1 SQVTM, CDR2 ANQGSEA. The CDR3 covers 11 residues. The junction had 6 bases not matched to a gene; V was cut back by 6 bases and J by 8 bases. CDR3 in amino acids: CSVAPGGGYTF. The DNA for the CDR3 is TGCAGCGTCGCTCCAGGGGGAGGCTACACCTTC.

This clone was seen just once. V and J are TRBV19 and TRBJ2-1; D is undetermined. Germline V gene sequence: CDR1 LNHDA, CDR2 SQIVND (reference sequence). The CDR3 is made up of 11 amino acids. V was pared by 5 bases and J by 7 bases, with 6 bases between. The CDR3 protein is CASSRWNEQFF. In DNA, the CDR3 is TGTGCCAGTAGTCGGTGGAATGAGCAGTTCTTC.

The chain links TRBV21-1 to TRBJ2-7; the DNA was not used to check the table's D call, TRBD2. TRBV21-1 is tagged as a pseudogene. This CDR3 comprises 15 residues. The CDR3 DNA is TGTGCCAGCAGGAGGGGGGGCTGCCGGGACTACGAGCAGTACTTC. It yields the protein CASRRGGCRDYEQYF.

The V call is TRBV6-1, the J call TRBJ2-1; D might be TRBD1 (5 bases). Germline CDR1 and CDR2: MNHNS and SASEGT. Trimming cost V 2 bases and J 9 bases, with 8 bases left between them. The length of the CDR3 is 12 residues. The CDR3 protein is CASSERGSEQFF. Here the CDR3 DNA reads TGTGCCAGCAGTGAAAGGGGAAGTGAGCAGTTCTTC.

The chain employs TRBV7-2 and TRBJ2-3, with a possible D match to TRBD1 (6 bases). Germline V CDR1 and CDR2: SGHTA, FQGNSA. V dropped 2 bases and J dropped 6 bases, with 12 bases sitting between them. CDR3 size: 14 residues. The DNA for the CDR3 is TGTGCCAGCAGCTTATTCGGCCAGGGGGATACGCAGTATTTT. Encoded protein: CASSLFGQGDTQYF.

In its sample, this clone was seen a few times. This sequence joins TRBV7-9 and TRBJ1-3; 8 positions agree with TRBD1. V lost 9 bases and J lost 0; bases outside the gene matches: 4. This CDR3 comprises 14 residues. CDR1 and CDR2 from the germline V gene are SEHNR and FQNEAQ (reference sequence). In DNA, the CDR3 is TGTGCCAGTAACACAGGGGGCTCTGGAAACACCATATATTTT. Translating gives CASNTGGSGNTIYF.